This T cell receptor beta chain was documented in a study of cytomegalovirus exposure and HLA in healthy donors. Study details: An early data release held tens of millions of unique TCRs from HLA-typed donors.

General study points: Sequencing had likely introduced a cluster of highly shared sequence variants as an artifact. In a later analysis, most CMV-associated TCR beta chains appeared HLA-restricted.

Trimming took 0 bases from V and 8 from J; bases not matched to a gene: 4. Per germline, CDR1 MNHNY and CDR2 SVGAGI (reference sequence). The CDR3 consists of 15 residues. Both 60 Vbeta primers and 13 Jbeta primers went into the PCR. Method: immunoSEQ multiplex PCR; TCRdb's copy keeps in-frame clones and lacks some. This sample has about 150,000 clones; around two thirds occur once, and the top ten carry over 9.5%. On this clone: Antigen: not known.

The gene calls are TRBV6-6 and TRBJ2-4, with 10 bases lining up with TRBD1. The origin of this receptor is a man aged 25 to 40 in good health and CMV-seropositive. The sequenced material came from PBMCs. Written as DNA, the CDR3 is TGTGCCAGCAGTTACTCGAGGGACAGGGGTGACATTCAGTACTTC. This encodes CASSYSRDRGDIQYF.